This T cell receptor beta chain was captured by sequencing in a study of CD8+ T cells in alopecia areata. This CDR3 contains 16 residues. Germline V gives CDR1 MGHDK, CDR2 SYGVNS. Trimming removed 1 base at V and 2 bases at J, with 13 bases between. It was cDNA, reverse transcribed from extracted RNA, that served as the sequencing template. Method: immunoSEQ multiplex PCR; TCRdb's copy keeps in-frame clones and lacks some. This repertoire shows 150,000 to 180,000 clones, approximately 53% found once; its top ten account for 15% to 20%. In its sample, this clone was seen a few times. The sample consisted of CD8+ T cells sorted from blood, taken at week 0. The V and J genes are TRBV25-1 and TRBJ2-3; D ambiguous. The TCR sequence derives from a human donor with alopecia areata. The CDR3 nucleotides read TGTGCCAGCAGTGAATGGCATGACAAAAACACAGATACGCAGTATTTT. Its protein product is CASSEWHDKNTDTQYF.